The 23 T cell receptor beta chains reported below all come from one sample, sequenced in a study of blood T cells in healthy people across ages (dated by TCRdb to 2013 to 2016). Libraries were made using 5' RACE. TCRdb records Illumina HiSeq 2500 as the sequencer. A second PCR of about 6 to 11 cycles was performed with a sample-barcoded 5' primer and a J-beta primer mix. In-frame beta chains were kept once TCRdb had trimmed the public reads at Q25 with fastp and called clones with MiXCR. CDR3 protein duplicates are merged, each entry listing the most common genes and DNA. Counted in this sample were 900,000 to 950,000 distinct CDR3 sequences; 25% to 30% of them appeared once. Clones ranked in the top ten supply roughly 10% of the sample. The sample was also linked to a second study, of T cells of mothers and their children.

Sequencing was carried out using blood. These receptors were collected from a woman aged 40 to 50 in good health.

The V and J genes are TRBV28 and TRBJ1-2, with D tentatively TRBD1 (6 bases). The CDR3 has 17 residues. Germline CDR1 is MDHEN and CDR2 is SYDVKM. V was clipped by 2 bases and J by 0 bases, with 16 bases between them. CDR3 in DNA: TGTGCCAGCAGTTTACAGCCGGGACATACCTCTAACTATGGCTACACCTTC. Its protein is CASSLQPGHTSNYGYTF.

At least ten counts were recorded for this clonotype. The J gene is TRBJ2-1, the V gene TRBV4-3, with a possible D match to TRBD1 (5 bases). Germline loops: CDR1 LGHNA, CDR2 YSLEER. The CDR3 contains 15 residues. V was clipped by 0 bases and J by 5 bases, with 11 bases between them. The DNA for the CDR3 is TGCGCCAGCAGCCAAGATAGGGGCAGTAACAATGAGCAGTTCTTC. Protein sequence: CASSQDRGSNNEQFF.

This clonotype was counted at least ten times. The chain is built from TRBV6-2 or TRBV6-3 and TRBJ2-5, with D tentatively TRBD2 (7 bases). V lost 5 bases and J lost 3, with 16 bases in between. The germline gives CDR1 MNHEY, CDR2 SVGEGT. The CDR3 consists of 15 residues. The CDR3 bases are TGTGCCAGCAGTCCCCAAGGCGGGGGCAAAGAGACCCAGTACTTC. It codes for CASSPQGGGKETQYF.

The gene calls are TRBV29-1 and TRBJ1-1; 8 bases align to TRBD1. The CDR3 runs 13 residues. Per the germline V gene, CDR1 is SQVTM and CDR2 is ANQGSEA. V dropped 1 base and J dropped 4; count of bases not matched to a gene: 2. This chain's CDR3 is CSVEGQGSTEAFF. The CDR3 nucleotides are TGCAGCGTTGAAGGACAGGGGAGCACTGAAGCTTTCTTT. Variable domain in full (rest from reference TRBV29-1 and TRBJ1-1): SAVISQKPSRDICQRGTSLTIQCQVDSQVTMMFWYRQQPGQSLTLIATANQGSEATYESGFVIDKFPISRPNLTFSTLTVSNMSPEDSSIYLCSVEGQGSTEAFFGQGTRLTVV.

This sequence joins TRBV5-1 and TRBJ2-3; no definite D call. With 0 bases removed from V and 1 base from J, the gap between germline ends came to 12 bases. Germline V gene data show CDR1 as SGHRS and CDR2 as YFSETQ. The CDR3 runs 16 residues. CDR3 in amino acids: CASSLEGRRGTDTQYF. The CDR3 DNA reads TGCGCCAGCAGCTTGGAAGGCAGGCGAGGCACAGATACGCAGTATTTT.

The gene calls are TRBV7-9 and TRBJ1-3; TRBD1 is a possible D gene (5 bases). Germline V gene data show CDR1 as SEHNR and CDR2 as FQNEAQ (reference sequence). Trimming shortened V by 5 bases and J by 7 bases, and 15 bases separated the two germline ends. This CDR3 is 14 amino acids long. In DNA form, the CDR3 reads TGTGCCAGCAGCGGGGACCCTCCGGAGAACACCATATATTTT. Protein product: CASSGDPPENTIYF. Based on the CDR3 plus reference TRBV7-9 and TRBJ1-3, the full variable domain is DTGVSQNPRHKITKRGQNVTFRCDPISEHNRLYWYRQTLGQGPEFLTYFQNEAQLEKSRLLSDRFSAERPKGSFSTLEIQRTEQGDSAMYLCASSGDPPENTIYFGEGSWLTVV.

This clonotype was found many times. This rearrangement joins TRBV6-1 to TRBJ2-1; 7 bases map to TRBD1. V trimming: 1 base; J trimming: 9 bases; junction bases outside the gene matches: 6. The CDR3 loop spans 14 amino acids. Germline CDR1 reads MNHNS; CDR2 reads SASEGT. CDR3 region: CASSEVRGWIEQFF. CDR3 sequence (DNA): TGTGCCAGCAGTGAAGTCAGGGGGTGGATTGAGCAGTTCTTC.

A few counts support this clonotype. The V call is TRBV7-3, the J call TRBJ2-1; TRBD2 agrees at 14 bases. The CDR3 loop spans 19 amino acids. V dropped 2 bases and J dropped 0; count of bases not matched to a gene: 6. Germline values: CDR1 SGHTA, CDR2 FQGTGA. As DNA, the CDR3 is TGTGCCAGCAGCTTAGGACTAGCGGGGGGCCGTAGCTCCTACAATGAGCAGTTCTTC. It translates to CASSLGLAGGRSSYNEQFF.

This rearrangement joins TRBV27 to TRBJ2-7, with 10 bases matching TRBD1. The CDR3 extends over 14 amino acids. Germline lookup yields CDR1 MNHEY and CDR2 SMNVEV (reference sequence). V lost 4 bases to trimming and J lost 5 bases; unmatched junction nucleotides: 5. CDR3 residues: CASSSWTGGHEQYF. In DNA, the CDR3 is TGTGCCAGCAGTTCCTGGACAGGGGGGCACGAGCAGTACTTC.

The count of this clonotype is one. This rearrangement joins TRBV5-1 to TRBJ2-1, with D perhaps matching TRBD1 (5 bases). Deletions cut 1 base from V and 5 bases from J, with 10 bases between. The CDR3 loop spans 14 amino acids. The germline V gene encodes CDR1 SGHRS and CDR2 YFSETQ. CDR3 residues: CASSLQGTNNEQFF. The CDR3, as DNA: TGCGCCAGCAGCTTGCAGGGCACAAACAATGAGCAGTTCTTC.

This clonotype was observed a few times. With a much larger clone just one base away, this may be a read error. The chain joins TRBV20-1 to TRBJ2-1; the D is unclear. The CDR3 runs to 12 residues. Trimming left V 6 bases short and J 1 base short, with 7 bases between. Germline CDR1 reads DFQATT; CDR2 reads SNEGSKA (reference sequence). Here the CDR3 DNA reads TGCAGTGCCCCGAGTTCCTACAATGAGCAGTTCTTC. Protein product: CSAPSSYNEQFF.

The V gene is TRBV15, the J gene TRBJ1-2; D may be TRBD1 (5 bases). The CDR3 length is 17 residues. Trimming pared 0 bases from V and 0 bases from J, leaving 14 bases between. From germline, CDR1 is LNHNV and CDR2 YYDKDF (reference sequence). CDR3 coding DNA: TGTGCCACCAGCAGAGATCGTGACAGACCGACTAACTATGGCTACACCTTC. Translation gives CATSRDRDRPTNYGYTF. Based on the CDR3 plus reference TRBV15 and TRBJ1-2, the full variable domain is DAMVIQNPRYQVTQFGKPVTLSCSQTLNHNVMYWYQQKSSQAPKLLFHYYDKDFNNEADTPDNFQSRRPNTSFCFLDIRSPGLGDTAMYLCATSRDRDRPTNYGYTFGSGTRLTVV.

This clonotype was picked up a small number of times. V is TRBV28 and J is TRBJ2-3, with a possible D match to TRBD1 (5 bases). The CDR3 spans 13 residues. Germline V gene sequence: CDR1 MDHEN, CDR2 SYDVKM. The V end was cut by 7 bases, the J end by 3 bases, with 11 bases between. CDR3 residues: CASTPRVTDTQYF. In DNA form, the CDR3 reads TGTGCCAGCACCCCCAGGGTTACAGATACGCAGTATTTT.

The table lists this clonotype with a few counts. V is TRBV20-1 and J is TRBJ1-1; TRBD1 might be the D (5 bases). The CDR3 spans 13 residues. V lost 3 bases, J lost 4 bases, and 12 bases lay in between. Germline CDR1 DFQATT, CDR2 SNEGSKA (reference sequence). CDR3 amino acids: CSARVRTSTEAFF. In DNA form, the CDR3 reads TGCAGTGCTAGGGTCCGGACATCCACTGAAGCTTTCTTT.

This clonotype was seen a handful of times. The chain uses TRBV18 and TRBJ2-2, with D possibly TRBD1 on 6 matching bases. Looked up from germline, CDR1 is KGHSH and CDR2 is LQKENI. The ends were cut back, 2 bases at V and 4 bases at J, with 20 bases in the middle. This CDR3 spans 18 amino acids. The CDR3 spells CASSPYPRTEGSTGELFF. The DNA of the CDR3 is TGTGCCAGCTCACCATACCCGAGGACAGAGGGTAGCACCGGGGAGCTGTTTTTT. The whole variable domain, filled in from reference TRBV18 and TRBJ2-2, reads NAGVMQNPRHLVRRRGQEARLRCSPMKGHSHVYWYRQLPEEGLKFMVYLQKENIIDESGMPKERFSAEFPKEGPSILRIQQVVRGDSAAYFCASSPYPRTEGSTGELFFGEGSRLTVL.

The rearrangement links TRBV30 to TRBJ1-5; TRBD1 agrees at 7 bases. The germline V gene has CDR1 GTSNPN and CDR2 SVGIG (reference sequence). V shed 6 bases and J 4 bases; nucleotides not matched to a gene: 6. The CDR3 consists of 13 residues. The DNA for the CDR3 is TGTGCCTGCGACAGGGATCGGAATCAGCCCCAGCATTTT. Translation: CACDRDRNQPQHF.

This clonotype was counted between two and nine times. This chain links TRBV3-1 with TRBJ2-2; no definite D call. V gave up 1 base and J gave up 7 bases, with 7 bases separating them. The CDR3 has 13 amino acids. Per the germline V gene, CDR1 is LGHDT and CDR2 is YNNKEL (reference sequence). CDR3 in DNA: TGTGCCAGCAGCCAAGGAGTTTTCGGGGAGCTGTTTTTT. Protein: CASSQGVFGELFF.

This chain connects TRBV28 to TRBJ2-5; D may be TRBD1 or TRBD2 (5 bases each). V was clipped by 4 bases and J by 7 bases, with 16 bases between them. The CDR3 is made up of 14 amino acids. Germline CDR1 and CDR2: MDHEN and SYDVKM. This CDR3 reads CASSSGTRRGTQYF. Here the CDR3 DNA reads TGTGCCAGCAGTTCCGGGACCAGAAGAGGGACCCAGTACTTC. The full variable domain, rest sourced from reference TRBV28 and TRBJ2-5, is DVKVTQSSRYLVKRTGEKVFLECVQDMDHENMFWYRQDPGLGLRLIYFSYDVKMKEKGDIPEGYSVSREKKERFSLILESASTNQTSMYLCASSSGTRRGTQYFGPGTRLLVL.

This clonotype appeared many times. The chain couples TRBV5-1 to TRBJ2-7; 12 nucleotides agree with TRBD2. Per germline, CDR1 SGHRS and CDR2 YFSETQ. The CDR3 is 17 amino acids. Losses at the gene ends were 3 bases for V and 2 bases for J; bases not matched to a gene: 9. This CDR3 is CASSSLAGGMVAYEQYF. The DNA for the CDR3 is TGCGCCAGCAGCTCACTAGCGGGGGGAATGGTGGCCTACGAGCAGTACTTC.

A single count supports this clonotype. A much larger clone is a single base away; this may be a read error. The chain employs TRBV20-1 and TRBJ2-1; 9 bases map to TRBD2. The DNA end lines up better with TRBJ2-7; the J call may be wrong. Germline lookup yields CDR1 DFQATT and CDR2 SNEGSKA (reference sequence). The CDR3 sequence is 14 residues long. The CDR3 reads CSAAGTSSYNEQYF. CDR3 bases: TGCAGTGCGGCCGGGACTAGCTCCTACAATGAGCAGTACTTC.

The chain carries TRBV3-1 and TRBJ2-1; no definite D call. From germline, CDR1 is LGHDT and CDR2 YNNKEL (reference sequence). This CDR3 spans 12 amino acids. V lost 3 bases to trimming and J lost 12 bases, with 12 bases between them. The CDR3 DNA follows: TGTGCCAGCAGCCAGGGTAGGGCAGGGCAGTTCTTC. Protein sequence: CASSQGRAGQFF.

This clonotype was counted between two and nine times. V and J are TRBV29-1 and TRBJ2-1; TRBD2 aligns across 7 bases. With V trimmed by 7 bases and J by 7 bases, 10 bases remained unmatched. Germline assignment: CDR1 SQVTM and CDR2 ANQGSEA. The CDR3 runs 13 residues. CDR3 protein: CSGRAGGGNEQFF. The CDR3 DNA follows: TGCAGCGGACGGGCTGGGGGAGGGAATGAGCAGTTCTTC.

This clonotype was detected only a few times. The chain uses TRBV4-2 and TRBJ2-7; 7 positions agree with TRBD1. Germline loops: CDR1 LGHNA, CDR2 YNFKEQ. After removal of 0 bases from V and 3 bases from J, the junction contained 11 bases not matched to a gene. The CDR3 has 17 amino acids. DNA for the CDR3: TGTGCCAGCAGCCAAGATCTTGGGACAGTTACTAGCTACGAGCAGTACTTC. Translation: CASSQDLGTVTSYEQYF.